This T cell receptor (beta chain) was obtained from a study of regulatory T cells in long-lasting Graves disease. Building the TCR beta libraries relied on iRepertoire HTBI primers, and CDR3 regions underwent Arm-PCR. TCRdb recomputed calls from the multiplex PCR reads with MiXCR, one row per CDR3 protein. The table lists over 500,000 distinct CDR3 sequences, about 15% of them singletons. Turning to this clonotype: Its antigen remains unknown.

Study-level points and caveats: Compared with new cases, persistent Graves' patients showed reduced TCR diversity.

Time point noted: newly diagnosed GD, antithyroid drugs for less than 3 months. PBMC RNA was the source of the TCR library. Graves' disease was diagnosed by American Thyroid Association guidelines. The sample was also linked to a second study, of T cells in Graves' hyperthyroidism and ophthalmopathy.

The specimen was peripheral blood mononuclear cells (PBMCs), collected at new diagnosis, from a patient treated with antithyroid drugs. The sequence was obtained from a man aged 18 to 30 with Graves disease.

CDR3 in amino acids: CASSQLGPGELFF. The CDR3 region has the DNA TGTGCCAGCAGCCAACTTGGACCCGGGGAGCTGTTTTTT. J is TRBJ2-2 and V is TRBV12-3 or TRBV12-4, with D hard to call. The ends were cut back, 6 bases at V and 6 bases at J, with 11 bases in the middle. The CDR3 sequence is 13 residues long.